The sequence of this T cell receptor (beta chain) was determined in a study of T-cell reconstitution after alpha-beta-depleted transplantation in children (dated by TCRdb to the mid-2010s). About the full investigation: T-cell immune reconstitution after TCRalphabeta/CD19-depleted allogeneic hematopoietic cell transplantation in children was quantitatively tracked in the study by means of TCR repertoire profiling.

About this clonotype itself: The target of this receptor is not known. Base-call qualities are not available, and no considerably larger clone is one nucleotide away.

V loses 11 bases, J loses 0 bases, and the germline ends lie 18 bases apart. As encoded in the germline V gene, CDR1 is SGHTA while CDR2 is FQGNSA. The CDR3, cysteine through phenylalanine, is 15 amino acids long. The kept DNA is CDR3 alone, 45 bases in frame from the first base. Receptor amplification or capture employed PCR. TCRdb records Illumina HiSeq 2500 as the sequencer. TCR library preparation used molecular barcoding, with unique molecular identifiers applied to normalize quantification of the TCRbeta repertoire. Starting from the raw public reads, TCRdb applied fastp trimming at Q25, assembled clones with MiXCR and retained in-frame beta chains. Records with the same CDR3 protein are collapsed into one entry carrying the most frequent genes and DNA. For this sample the table gives roughly 300,000 distinct CDR3 sequences, of which approximately 10% were detected only once. Of the sample, 2% to 2.5% falls within the top ten clones.

Sequencing used PBMCs from the stem cell graft donor, obtained from the stem cell graft. This clonotype originated in a human donor who donated a stem cell graft to a child with acute lymphoblastic leukemia. Here the chain combines TRBV7-2 and TRBJ2-3; no D gene call is confident. The CDR3 reads as follows: CAGERVPTSTDTQYF. The DNA sequence follows: TGTGCCGGAGAAAGGGTCCCTACTAGCACAGATACGCAGTATTTT. Outside the CDR3, residues come from the reference TRBV7-2 and TRBJ2-3 proteins, so the full variable domain is: GAGVSQSPSNKVTEKGKDVELRCDPISGHTALYWYRQSLGQGLEFLIYFQGNSAPDKSGLPSDRFSAERTGGSVSTLTIQRTQQEDSAVYLCAGERVPTSTDTQYFGPGTRLTVL.